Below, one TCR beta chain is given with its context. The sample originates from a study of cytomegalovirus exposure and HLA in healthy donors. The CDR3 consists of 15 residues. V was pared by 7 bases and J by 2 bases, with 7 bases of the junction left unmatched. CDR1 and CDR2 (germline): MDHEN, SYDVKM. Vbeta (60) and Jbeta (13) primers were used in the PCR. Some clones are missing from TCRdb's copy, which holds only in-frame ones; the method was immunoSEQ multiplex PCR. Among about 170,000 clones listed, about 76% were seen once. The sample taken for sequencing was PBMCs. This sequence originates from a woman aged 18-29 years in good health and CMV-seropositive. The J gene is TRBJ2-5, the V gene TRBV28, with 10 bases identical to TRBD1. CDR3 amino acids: CASKLRDRGQETQYF. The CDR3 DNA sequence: TGTGCCAGCAAACTCCGGGACAGGGGACAAGAGACCCAGTACTTC.